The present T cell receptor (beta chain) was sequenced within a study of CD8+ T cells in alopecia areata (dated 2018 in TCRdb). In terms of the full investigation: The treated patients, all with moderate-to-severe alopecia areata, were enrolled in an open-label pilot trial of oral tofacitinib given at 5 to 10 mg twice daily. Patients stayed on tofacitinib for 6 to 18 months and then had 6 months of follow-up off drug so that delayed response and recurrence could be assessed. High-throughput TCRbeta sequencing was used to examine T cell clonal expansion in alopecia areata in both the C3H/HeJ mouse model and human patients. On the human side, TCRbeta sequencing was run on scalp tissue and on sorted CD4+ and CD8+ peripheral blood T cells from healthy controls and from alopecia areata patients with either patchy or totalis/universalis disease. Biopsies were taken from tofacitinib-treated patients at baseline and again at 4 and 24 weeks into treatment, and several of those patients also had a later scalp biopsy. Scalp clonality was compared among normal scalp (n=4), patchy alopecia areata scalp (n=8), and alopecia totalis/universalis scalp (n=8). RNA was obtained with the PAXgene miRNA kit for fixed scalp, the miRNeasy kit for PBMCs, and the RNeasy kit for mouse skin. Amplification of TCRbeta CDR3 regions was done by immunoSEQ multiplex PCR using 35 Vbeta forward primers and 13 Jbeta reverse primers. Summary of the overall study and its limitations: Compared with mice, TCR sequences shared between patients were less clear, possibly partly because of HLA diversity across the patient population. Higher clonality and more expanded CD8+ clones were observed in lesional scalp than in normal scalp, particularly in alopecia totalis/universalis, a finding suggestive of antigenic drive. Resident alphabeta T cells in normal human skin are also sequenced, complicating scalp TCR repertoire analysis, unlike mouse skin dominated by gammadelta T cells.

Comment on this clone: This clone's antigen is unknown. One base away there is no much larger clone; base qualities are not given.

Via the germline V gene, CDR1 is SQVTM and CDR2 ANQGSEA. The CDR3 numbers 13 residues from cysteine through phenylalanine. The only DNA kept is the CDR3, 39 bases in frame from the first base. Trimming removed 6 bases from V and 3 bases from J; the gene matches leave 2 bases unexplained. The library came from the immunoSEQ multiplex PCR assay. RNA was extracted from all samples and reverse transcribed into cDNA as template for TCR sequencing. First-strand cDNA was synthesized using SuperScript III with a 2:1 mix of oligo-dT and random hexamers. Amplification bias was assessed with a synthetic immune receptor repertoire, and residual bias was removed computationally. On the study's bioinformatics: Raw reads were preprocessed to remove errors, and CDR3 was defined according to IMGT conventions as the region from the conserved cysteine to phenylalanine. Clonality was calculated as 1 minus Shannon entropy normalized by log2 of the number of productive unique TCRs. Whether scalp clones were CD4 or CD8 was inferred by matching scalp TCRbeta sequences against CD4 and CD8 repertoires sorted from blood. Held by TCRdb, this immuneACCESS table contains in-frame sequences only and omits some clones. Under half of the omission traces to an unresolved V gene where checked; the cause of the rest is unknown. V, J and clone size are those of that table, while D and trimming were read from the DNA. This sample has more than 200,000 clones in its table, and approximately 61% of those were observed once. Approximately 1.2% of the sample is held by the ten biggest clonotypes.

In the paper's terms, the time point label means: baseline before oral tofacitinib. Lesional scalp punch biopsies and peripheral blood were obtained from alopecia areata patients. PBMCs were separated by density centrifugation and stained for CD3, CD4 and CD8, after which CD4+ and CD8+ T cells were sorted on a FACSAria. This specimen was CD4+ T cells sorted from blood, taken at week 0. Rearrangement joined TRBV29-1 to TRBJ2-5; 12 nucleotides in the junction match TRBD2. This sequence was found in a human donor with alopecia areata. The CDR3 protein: CSVRTSGKETQYF. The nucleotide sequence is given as TGCAGCGTAAGGACTAGCGGGAAAGAGACCCAGTACTTC.